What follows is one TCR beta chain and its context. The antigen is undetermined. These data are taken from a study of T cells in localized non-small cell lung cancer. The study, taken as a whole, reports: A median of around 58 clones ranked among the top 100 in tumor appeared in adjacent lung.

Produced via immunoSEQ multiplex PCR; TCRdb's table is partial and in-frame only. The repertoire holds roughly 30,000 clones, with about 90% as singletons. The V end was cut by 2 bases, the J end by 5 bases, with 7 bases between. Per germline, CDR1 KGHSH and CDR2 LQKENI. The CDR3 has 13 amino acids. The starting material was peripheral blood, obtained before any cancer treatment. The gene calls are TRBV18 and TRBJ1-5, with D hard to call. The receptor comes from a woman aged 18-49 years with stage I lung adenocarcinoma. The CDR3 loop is CASSPDGDQPQHF. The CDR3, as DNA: TGTGCCAGCTCACCAGACGGTGATCAGCCCCAGCATTTT.